This paragraph reports one TCR beta chain. Its specific antigen is unknown. Within one base of it there is no much larger clone, and no base qualities were kept. Enrolling through a virtual design, the prospective study's participants ranged in age from roughly 18 to 89 years and lived across more than 20 United States geographic areas. Cohort assignment in the prospective study relied on participant-reported clinical history from a screening survey and a study questionnaire. Recovered participants in ImmuneRACE Cohort 3 were defined as having two consecutive negative NP/OP PCR tests, clearance from a healthcare professional, or resolution of symptoms. In the prospective study, mobile phlebotomists collected whole blood, serum and a nasopharyngeal or oropharyngeal swab from each participant. Participants in the prospective study had the option to provide additional blood draws and questionnaires over an approximately 2-month period. Before DNA extraction, prospective study blood samples were shipped either frozen or at room temperature.

From a lookup of the germline V gene (reference sequence), CDR1 and CDR2 are WNHNN and SYGVQD. Cut back by 3 bases and 0 bases, the V and J ends lie 11 bases apart. The CDR3 covers 15 residues, taking in both the cysteine and the phenylalanine. Of all the DNA, just the CDR3 is kept, 45 bases in frame from base 1. TCRbeta CDR3 regions were amplified from genomic DNA by means of the immunoSEQ Assay, a bias-controlled multiplex PCR. The source study handled its data this way. The number of nucleated cells in each sample was estimated by amplification of reference gene primers within the assay. To quantify the absolute abundance of each unique TCRbeta CDR3 rearrangement, sequence reads were collapsed and filtered. For each sample, productive Simpson clonality was calculated as the square root of Simpson's diversity index over productive rearrangements. TCRdb carries this immuneACCESS record with in-frame sequences only. Its versions omit some clonotypes, under half of them owing to an unresolved V gene in the studies checked, with the rest unexplained. V, J and clone size are taken as reported in that table, and D and trimming were inferred from the DNA itself. This sample holds 160,000 or so clones; approximately 82% were observed only once. Jointly, the top ten make up approximately 18% of the sample.

These data are taken from a study of blood T cell repertoires in COVID-19 (dated by TCRdb to about 2020). The study in broad terms: The collaborator samples originated in the United States, Italy and Spain and spanned the acute and convalescent phases of COVID-19. The dataset comprised deeply sampled blood TCRbeta repertoires from subjects exposed to, actively infected with, or recovered from COVID-19. A freely available public database, intended as a resource for researchers studying the immune response to SARS-CoV-2, is where the repertoires were released. HLA class I and class II types, where available, came from metadata supplied by the sample provider rather than from assay-based typing. Nearly every sample came with metadata listing a de-identified subject ID, COVID-19 status, age in years and sex. The samples were drawn from two sources: the first 160 participants of the ongoing ImmuneRACE study, and 1,000 to 1,500 subjects contributed by 6 global collaborators. The prospective study material was composed of cDNA or gDNA derived from T cells, B-cell-depleted T cells, or PBMCs. Summary of the overall study and its limitations: The quantity of clinical and demographic metadata differed by source and by participant and was supplied without curation.

Sequencing was carried out using PBMCs or T cells enriched from blood (not recorded which). Recombination joined TRBV10-1 with TRBJ1-1; perhaps TRBD1 is the D gene, with 5 bases matching. The sequence was collected from a man in his sixties who had recovered from COVID-19. The base sequence is TGCGCCAGCAGTGAACCGACAGTTATGAACACTGAAGCTTTCTTT. Its translation is CASSEPTVMNTEAFF.